The rows below give T cell receptor beta chains drawn from one sample of a study of cytomegalovirus exposure and HLA in healthy donors. Using immunoSEQ multiplex PCR, the repertoire was profiled, and TCRdb retains in-frame clones only, with some absent. The sample includes 120,000 to 150,000 clones, around 78% of them seen just once. What was sequenced was PBMCs. The receptors derive from a male donor in good health and CMV-seronegative. Both conserved end residues are trimmed from each CDR3.

V	J	CDR3
TRBV27	TRBJ1-6	ASSFGDRVGNSPLH
TRBV5-6	TRBJ1-2	ASSDDRNGYT
TRBV29-1	TRBJ2-1	SVRTSGMVLNEQF
TRBV30	TRBJ2-1	AWTGGIEQF
TRBV11-2	TRBJ1-4	ASSSLYPPGGRGEKLF
TRBV9	TRBJ2-2	ASSVESGLTGELF
TRBV5-1	TRBJ2-3	ASSLAARGRDTQY
TRBV2	TRBJ1-5	ASSESYSNQPQH
TRBV6-1	TRBJ2-7	ASSWRGGGTVQY
TRBV5-6	-	ASSLRGSWYKREQY
TRBV9	TRBJ2-7	ASSVDVAGAYHEQY
TRBV7-9	TRBJ2-5	ASSPPRPQETQY
TRBV6-6	TRBJ2-7	ASSETSGGPYEQY